This TCR beta chain was captured in a study of T cell repertoires in cytomegalovirus infection. The CDR3 totals 11 residues. Germline V gene lookup returns CDR1 MNHEY and CDR2 SMNVEV (reference sequence). Trimming cost V 2 bases and J 8 bases, with 4 bases left between them. This clonotype was recorded many times. Its cognate antigen is unknown. TCRdb processed the reads anew with MiXCR; each CDR3 protein has one entry. The sample contains about 680,000 distinct CDR3 sequences, roughly 26% of which appear only once. Study observations and caveats: Dominating the ex vivo response were HLA-C-restricted CMV-specific TCR beta clonotypes. Adding up the frequency of public TCR beta families identified people who carried CMV plus the relevant HLA.

The chain uses TRBV27 and TRBJ2-1; D call uncertain. The origin of this receptor is a human donor in good health (CMV status not recorded). Some clones in this sample may be carry-over from other donors' samples. What was sequenced was CD8+ T cells from PBMCs. As DNA, the CDR3 is TGTGCCAGCAGTTTAAAAGATGAGCAGTTCTTC. Its protein is CASSLKDEQFF.